This T cell receptor (beta chain) originates from a study of T cell clonality in common variable immunodeficiency. Findings and limits, study-wide: CVID subjects showed higher TCRbeta clonality than healthy controls. Repertoire-complication correlations in CVID were limited by patient heterogeneity.

Both groups were predominantly of Caucasian heritage. This clone was counted a few times. Its antigen is as yet unknown. The read ends 3 residues early relative to the CDR3; the germline J gene fills the gap. Germline CDR1 SGHRS, CDR2 YFSETQ. V dropped 4 bases and J dropped 3; count of bases not matched to a gene: 7. The CDR3 covers 15 residues. Sequencing was performed with immunoSEQ multiplex PCR; in TCRdb, only in-frame clones are kept and a portion is missing. There are tens of thousands of clones in the sample, none observed a single time. This receptor was obtained from a person aged 18 to 75 in good health. Sequencing was carried out using peripheral blood mononuclear cells. The chain recombines TRBV5-1 with TRBJ2-5; 9 bases map to TRBD2. Partial CDR3 DNA: TGCGCCAGCAGCCTTGAGGCGGGGGGGGAAGAGACC. This codes for CASSLEAGGEET. The entire CDR3 is CASSLEAGGEETQYF.